These 29 T cell receptor beta chains share one sample of origin, sequenced in a study of Tregs in tolerant kidney transplant recipients. Related graft donors supplied nonmyeloablative bone marrow transplants, and mixed chimerism was transient. TCRdb's table, derived via immunoSEQ multiplex PCR, lists solely in-frame clones and lacks some. The sample has more than 70,000 clones, 91% seen once. The source material was CD4+ T cells from blood (PBMCs), sampled 24 months after the transplant. The receptors shown here come from a human patient who received a combined kidney and bone marrow transplant. Part of the T cells may come from the graft donor.

The chain combines TRBV6-1 with TRBJ2-2; D possibly corresponds to TRBD2 (6 bases). The CDR3 is 15 amino acids. V lost 7 bases and J 2 bases, leaving 14 bases between the germline ends. Germline-derived CDR1 and CDR2 are MNHNS and SASEGT. This CDR3 reads CASTKSSANTGELFF. The CDR3, as DNA: TGTGCCAGCACCAAGTCTAGCGCCAACACCGGGGAGCTGTTTTTT.

This chain uses TRBV7-2 with TRBJ2-7; the match to TRBD2 covers 13 bases. Trimming removed 3 bases from V and 8 bases from J; junction bases left unmatched: 7. The CDR3 covers 15 residues. In germline, CDR1 is SGHTA, CDR2 FQGNSA. The CDR3 loop is CASSFSTGLAGQQYF. DNA for the CDR3: TGTGCCAGCAGCTTCTCGACGGGACTAGCGGGGCAGCAGTACTTC.

V usage is TRBV2 and J usage is TRBJ2-4; D is ambiguous. The CDR3 has 18 amino acids. Trimming cost V 5 bases and J 2 bases, with 22 bases left between them. Per germline, CDR1 SNHLY and CDR2 FYNNEI. CDR3 amino acids: CASSYDSLNSVPKNIQYF. The CDR3 bases are TGTGCCAGCAGTTACGATTCCCTAAATTCCGTACCCAAAAACATTCAGTACTTC.

The chain is built from TRBV5-4 and TRBJ1-1; D is undetermined. V was cut by 4 bases and J by 0 bases, with 13 bases left in between. The CDR3 is 15 residues long. Germline V gene data show CDR1 as SGHNT and CDR2 as YYREEE (reference sequence). CDR3 sequence (DNA): TGTGCCAGCAGCCCCGGACTGCTGTTGAACACTGAAGCTTTCTTT. This encodes CASSPGLLLNTEAFF.

About this clone itself: Relative to the germline gene, one junction end is altered; a read error may explain this. The rearrangement uses TRBV27 and TRBJ2-7, with TRBD2 matching 7 bases. Germline CDR1 is MNHEY and CDR2 is SMNVEV (reference sequence). The length of the CDR3 is 15 residues. For the CDR3, the DNA is TGTGCCAGCAGTGTATCTAGACTAGCATTGTACGAGCAGTACTTC. Its protein is CASSVSRLALYEQYF.

The sample holds one count of this clone. The chain has TRBV11-2 and TRBJ1-2, with TRBD1 matching 7 bases. Germline V gives CDR1 SGHAT, CDR2 FQNNGV. CDR3 length: 13 amino acids. V was pared by 6 bases and J by 5 bases, with 6 bases of the junction left unmatched. CDR3 region: CASSTGVRYGYTF. The CDR3 bases are TGTGCCAGCAGTACAGGGGTACGATATGGCTACACCTTC. Drawing the rest from reference TRBV11-2 and TRBJ1-2, the complete variable domain is EAGVAQSPRYKIIEKRQSVAFWCNPISGHATLYWYQQILGQGPKLLIQFQNNGVVDDSQLPKDRFSAERLKGVDSTLKIQPAKLEDSAVYLCASSTGVRYGYTFGSGTRLTVV.

The rearrangement links TRBV5-1 to TRBJ2-7, with D hard to call. The CDR3 sequence is 12 residues long. Trimming left V 1 base short and J 4 bases short, with 6 bases between. The germline V gene encodes CDR1 SGHRS and CDR2 YFSETQ. This chain's CDR3 is CASSLSSYEQYF. CDR3 DNA sequence: TGCGCCAGCAGCTTGTCCTCGTACGAGCAGTACTTC.

V usage is TRBV11-3 and J usage is TRBJ1-4; no firm D call. Germline CDR1 reads SGHNT; CDR2 reads YENEEA. V was trimmed by 8 bases and J by 3 bases, leaving 13 bases between them. The CDR3 has 14 amino acids. CDR3 in DNA: TGTGCCAGCTCACCGCAGAATTCTAATGAAAAACTGTTTTTT. Translation: CASSPQNSNEKLFF.

The V gene is TRBV9, the J gene TRBJ1-3; possible D gene TRBD1, 6 bases. The V end was cut by 0 bases, the J end by 4 bases, with 11 bases between. CDR3 length equals 15 residues. Germline CDR1 reads SGDLS; CDR2 reads YYNGEE. This CDR3 reads CASSVDPGEGNTIYF. The CDR3 DNA reads TGTGCCAGCAGCGTAGATCCAGGGGAGGGAAACACCATATATTTT.

V is TRBV2 and J is TRBJ2-3; the D is unclear. With 6 bases removed from V and 3 bases from J, the gap between germline ends came to 19 bases. The CDR3 spans 16 residues. The germline V gene has CDR1 SNHLY and CDR2 FYNNEI. The CDR3: CASRVTLVGRTDTQYF. The CDR3 nucleotides read TGTGCCAGCAGGGTCACCCTGGTCGGTAGAACAGATACGCAGTATTTT.

This clone has just one count. V is TRBV21-1 and J is TRBJ2-1; whether TRBD2, the table's D call, matches the DNA was not checked. TRBV21-1 is a listed pseudogene. This CDR3 region has 19 residues. The CDR3 nucleotides are TGTGCCAGCAGCTCAAAAATGGGGGGAGAAACCCCCCCCTACAATGAGCAGTTCTTC. As protein: CASSSKMGGETPPYNEQFF.

CDR3 residues: CASSSLAGTYNEQFF. CDR3 DNA: TGTGCCAGCAGTAGCTTAGCGGGGACCTACAATGAGCAGTTCTTC. The chain links TRBV6-4 to TRBJ2-1; 8 bases are a match to TRBD2. CDR3 size: 15 residues. J was trimmed by 2 bases and V by 5 bases; bases with no gene match: 5. CDR1 is MRHNA, CDR2 SNTAGT, per germline.

This sequence joins TRBV5-1 and TRBJ1-3, with D hard to call. Trimming took 2 bases from V and 2 from J, leaving 14 bases between them. CDR1 is SGHRS and CDR2 is YFSETQ in the germline V gene. The CDR3 has 16 residues. The CDR3 bases are TGCGCCAGCAGCTTTCAATCCGGGAACACTGGAAACACCATATATTTT. Protein product: CASSFQSGNTGNTIYF.

The rearrangement joins TRBV4-3 to TRBJ2-3; D gene uncertain. Trimming removed 9 bases at V and 2 bases at J, with 18 bases between. Germline V lookup: CDR1 LGHNA, CDR2 YSLEER. The CDR3 has 15 residues. In nucleotides, the CDR3 is TGCGCCAGAAACAGCAACCTAAGACCCACAGATACGCAGTATTTT. It yields the protein CARNSNLRPTDTQYF.

The chain links TRBV4-3 to TRBJ2-7, with a weak D call TRBD2 (5 bases). V was trimmed by 1 base and J by 12 bases, leaving 13 bases between them. Germline V gene data show CDR1 as LGHNA and CDR2 as YSLEER. The CDR3 runs 12 residues. DNA for the CDR3: TGCGCCAGCAGCCAAGGCCCACCGAGGGTGTACTTC. Protein product: CASSQGPPRVYF.

There are a few counts of this clone. V and J are TRBV7-9 and TRBJ1-2; 7 bases match TRBD1. Germline assignment: CDR1 SEHNR and CDR2 FQNEAQ (reference sequence). The J segment lost 4 bases and the V segment lost 1 base, leaving 6 bases of the junction unmatched. This CDR3 is 15 amino acids long. The CDR3 DNA reads TGTGCCAGCAGCTTAGGACGACAGGGTGCCTATGGCTACACCTTC. It codes for CASSLGRQGAYGYTF. Drawing the rest from reference TRBV7-9 and TRBJ1-2, the complete variable domain is DTGVSQNPRHKITKRGQNVTFRCDPISEHNRLYWYRQTLGQGPEFLTYFQNEAQLEKSRLLSDRFSAERPKGSFSTLEIQRTEQGDSAMYLCASSLGRQGAYGYTFGSGTRLTVV.

DNA for the CDR3: TGTGCCAGCAGCTTAGTTTGGACAGGGGGCCAGAATGAAAAACTGTTTTTT. Translated, it gives CASSLVWTGGQNEKLFF. V is TRBV7-2 and J is TRBJ1-4; 11 positions agree with TRBD1. Germline CDR1 SGHTA, CDR2 FQGNSA. With 1 base clipped from V and 5 bases from J, the junction kept 6 bases outside the gene matches. The CDR3 consists of 17 residues.

The V and J genes are TRBV7-9 and TRBJ2-3, with TRBD1 identical over 9 bases. Germline V gene data show CDR1 as SEHNR and CDR2 as FQNEAQ (reference sequence). Trimming removed 2 bases from V and 5 bases from J; junction bases left unmatched: 5. The CDR3 is 15 residues long. CDR3 coding DNA: TGTGCCAGCAGCTTAAATGCGGACAGGGGAGATACGCAGTATTTT. Translation gives CASSLNADRGDTQYF.

On this clone itself: The junction differs from germline at one of its ends, possibly a read error. V and J are TRBV5-1 and TRBJ1-1, with D hard to call. The CDR3 extends over 16 amino acids. The V gene's germline CDR1 is SGHRS and CDR2 YFSETQ. The CDR3 here is CASSAKVSGSNAEAFF. The CDR3 region has the DNA TGCGCCAGCAGCGCGAAAGTGTCGGGATCGAACGCTGAAGCTTTCTTT.

The chain employs TRBV9 and TRBJ2-5, with 8 bases that match TRBD2. V was clipped by 0 bases and J by 5 bases; unmatched bases: 15. Germline CDR1 is SGDLS and CDR2 is YYNGEE. The CDR3 runs to 18 residues. DNA of the CDR3: TGTGCCAGCAGCGTAGGGGTTTCCAGCGGGAGAGGGATGGAGACCCAGTACTTC. Protein: CASSVGVSSGRGMETQYF. Complete variable domain (other parts from reference TRBV9 and TRBJ2-5): DSGVTQTPKHLITATGQRVTLRCSPRSGDLSVYWYQQSLDQGLQFLIQYYNGEERAKGNILERFSAQQFPDLHSELNLSSLELGDSALYFCASSVGVSSGRGMETQYFGPGTRLLVL.

V usage is TRBV7-3 and J usage is TRBJ2-1; 10 bases agree with TRBD2. Germline loops: CDR1 SGHTA, CDR2 FQGTGA. The ends lost 4 bases at V and 4 bases at J; junction bases unmatched: 4. This CDR3 spans 15 amino acids. The CDR3 nucleotides are TGTGCCAGCAGCTCACTAGCGGGACCATACAATGAGCAGTTCTTC. This codes for CASSSLAGPYNEQFF.

The genes are TRBV12-5 and TRBJ2-3; the D is unclear. The V end was cut by 2 bases, the J end by 6 bases, with 12 bases between. Germline loops: CDR1 LGHNT, CDR2 FRNRAP. The CDR3 consists of 14 residues. The CDR3 here is CASGLSLGLDTQYF. The CDR3 nucleotides read TGTGCTAGTGGTTTGTCCCTCGGGTTGGATACGCAGTATTTT.

The gene calls are TRBV6-1 and TRBJ2-5; D is unresolved. This CDR3 has 16 amino acids. Germline assignment: CDR1 MNHNS and CDR2 SASEGT. V was shortened by 2 bases and J by 5 bases, with 18 bases between the two germline ends. The CDR3 reads CASSESSRLWRETQYF. In nucleotides, the CDR3 is TGTGCCAGCAGTGAATCTTCCCGGCTGTGGCGGGAGACCCAGTACTTC.

The chain recombines TRBV28 with TRBJ2-1; 7 bases align to TRBD2. Germline assignment: CDR1 MDHEN and CDR2 SYDVKM. This CDR3 has 17 residues. Trimming cost V 0 bases and J 3 bases; bases outside gene matches: 8. The CDR3 reads CASSLWGLAVLYNEQFF. In DNA, the CDR3 is TGTGCCAGCAGTTTATGGGGTCTAGCGGTACTCTACAATGAGCAGTTCTTC.

V and J are TRBV4-2 and TRBJ2-7; 11 nucleotides match TRBD2. The J call may be in error: the DNA end matches TRBJ2-1 better. This CDR3 spans 16 amino acids. The germline V gene has CDR1 LGHNA and CDR2 YNFKEQ. CDR3 protein: CASSQTLAGGNNEQFF. CDR3 nucleotide sequence: TGTGCCAGCAGCCAAACCCTAGCGGGAGGTAACAATGAGCAGTTCTTC.

This clone came up once. This chain links TRBV30 with TRBJ2-5, with D tentatively TRBD2 (5 bases). Germline V gene sequence: CDR1 GTSNPN, CDR2 SVGIG (reference sequence). V gave up 6 bases and J gave up 4 bases, with 9 bases separating them. This CDR3 has 11 residues. Here the CDR3 reads CACTRAETQYF. Written as DNA, the CDR3 is TGTGCCTGTACGAGGGCAGAGACCCAGTACTTC.

The chain is built from TRBV5-1 and TRBJ2-7; D not certain. CDR1 SGHRS and CDR2 YFSETQ come from the germline V gene. This CDR3 region has 14 residues. Deletions cut 2 bases from V and 2 bases from J, with 11 bases between. CDR3 in amino acids: CASSLSSQAYEQYF. The DNA for the CDR3 is TGCGCCAGCAGCTTAAGCTCTCAAGCCTACGAGCAGTACTTC.

This chain uses TRBV5-1 with TRBJ1-3; TRBD1 is a possible D gene (6 bases). The CDR3 contains 15 residues. CDR1 is SGHRS, CDR2 YFSETQ, per germline. Trimming pared 7 bases from V and 0 bases from J, leaving 14 bases between. The CDR3 nucleotides are TGCGCCAGCGCACCGGGACACGGCTCTGGAAACACCATATATTTT. Translation gives CASAPGHGSGNTIYF.

This chain links TRBV9 with TRBJ2-3, with TRBD2 identical over 12 bases. V trimming: 0 bases; J trimming: 1 base; junction bases outside the gene matches: 0. Germline V CDR1 and CDR2: SGDLS, YYNGEE. The CDR3 contains 16 residues. The CDR3 loop is CASSVGLAGGTDTQYF. The DNA of the CDR3 is TGTGCCAGCAGCGTAGGACTAGCGGGGGGCACAGATACGCAGTATTTT.